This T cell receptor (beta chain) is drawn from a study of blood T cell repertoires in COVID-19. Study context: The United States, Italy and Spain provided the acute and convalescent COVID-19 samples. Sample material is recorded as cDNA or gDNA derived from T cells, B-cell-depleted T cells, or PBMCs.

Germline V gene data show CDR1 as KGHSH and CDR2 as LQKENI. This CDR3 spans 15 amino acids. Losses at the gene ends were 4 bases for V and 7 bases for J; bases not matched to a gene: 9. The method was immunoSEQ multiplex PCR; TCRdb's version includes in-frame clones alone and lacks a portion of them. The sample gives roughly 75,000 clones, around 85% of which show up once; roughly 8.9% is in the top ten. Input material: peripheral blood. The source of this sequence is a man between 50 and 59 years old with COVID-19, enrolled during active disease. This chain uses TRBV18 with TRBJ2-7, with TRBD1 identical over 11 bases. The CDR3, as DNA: TGTGCCAGCTCACGGTCTGGACAGGGGGCGGGTGAGCAGTACTTC. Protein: CASSRSGQGAGEQYF.